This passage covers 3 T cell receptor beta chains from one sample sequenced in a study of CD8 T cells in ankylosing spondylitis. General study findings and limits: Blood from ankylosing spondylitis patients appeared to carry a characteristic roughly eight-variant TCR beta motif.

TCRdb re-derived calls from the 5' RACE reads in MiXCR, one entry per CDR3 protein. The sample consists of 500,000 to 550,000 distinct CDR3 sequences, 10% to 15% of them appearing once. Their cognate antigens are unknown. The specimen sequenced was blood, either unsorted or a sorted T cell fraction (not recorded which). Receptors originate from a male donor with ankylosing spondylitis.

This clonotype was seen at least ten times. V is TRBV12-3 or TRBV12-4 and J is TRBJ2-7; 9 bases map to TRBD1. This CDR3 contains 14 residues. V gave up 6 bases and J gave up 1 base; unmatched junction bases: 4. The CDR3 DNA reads TGTGCCAGCAGCCGGGGGACAGGGTCCTACGAGCAGTACGTC. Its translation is CASSRGTGSYEQYV.

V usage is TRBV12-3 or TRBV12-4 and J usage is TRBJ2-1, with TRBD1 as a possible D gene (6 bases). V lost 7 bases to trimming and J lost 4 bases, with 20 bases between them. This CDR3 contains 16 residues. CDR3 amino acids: CASNFVGDIRYNEQFF. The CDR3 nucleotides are TGTGCCAGCAATTTCGTAGGGGACATACGTTACAATGAGCAGTTCTTC.

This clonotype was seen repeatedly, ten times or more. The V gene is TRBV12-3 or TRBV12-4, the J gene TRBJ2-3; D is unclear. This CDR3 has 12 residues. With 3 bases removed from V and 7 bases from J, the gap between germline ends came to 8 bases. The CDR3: CASSLDDYTQYF. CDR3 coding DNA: TGTGCCAGCAGTTTGGACGACTATACGCAGTATTTT.